One sample yielded the 21 T cell receptor beta chains listed below, sequenced in a study of blood T cell repertoires in COVID-19 (dated by TCRdb to between 2020 and 2021). Libraries were made using the immunoSEQ multiplex PCR assay. Held by TCRdb, this immuneACCESS table contains in-frame sequences only and omits some clones. Under half of the omission traces to an unresolved V gene where checked; the cause of the rest is unknown. The sample table shows under 45,000 clones, and about four fifths are seen once. The ten biggest clones cover about 25% of the sample. Sequencing used peripheral blood. These receptors were taken from a human donor with acute or convalescent COVID-19. The donor label of this sample is uncertain.

This clone was counted only a few times. The V gene is TRBV6-2 or TRBV6-3, the J gene TRBJ2-1; the match to TRBD2 covers 12 bases. The V gene's germline CDR1 is MNHEY and CDR2 SVGEGT. The trim removed 5 bases at V and 3 bases at J, leaving 8 bases unmatched. This CDR3 is built from 17 residues. The CDR3, as DNA: TGTGCCAGCAGTCCAAGGACTAGCGGGACGAGCTACAATGAGCAGTTCTTC. Translated: CASSPRTSGTSYNEQFF.

The rearrangement joins TRBV5-6 to TRBJ2-6; 10 bases match TRBD1. J gave up 0 bases and V 5 bases, and 11 bases lay outside the gene matches. Germline V lookup: CDR1 SGHDT, CDR2 YYEEEE. The CDR3 extends over 19 amino acids. The CDR3 loop reads CASRSLRQGAISGANVLTF. Written as DNA, the CDR3 is TGTGCCAGCAGATCCCTCAGACAGGGGGCAATCTCTGGGGCCAACGTCCTGACTTTC.

This clone showed up just a few times. The chain uses TRBV7-2 and TRBJ2-3, with D perhaps TRBD2 (5 bases). This CDR3 is 14 amino acids long. The germline V gene has CDR1 SGHTA and CDR2 FQGNSA. Trimming cost V 3 bases and J 3 bases, with 10 bases left between them. CDR3 loop: CASSLRVTTDTQYF. CDR3 nucleotide sequence: TGTGCCAGCAGCTTGCGGGTCACAACAGATACGCAGTATTTT.

V gene TRBV19 combines with J gene TRBJ1-2; unclear D gene. CDR1 and CDR2 (germline): LNHDA, SQIVND (reference sequence). V gave up 7 bases and J gave up 3 bases, with 6 bases separating them. The CDR3 contains 11 residues. DNA of the CDR3: TGTGCCAGTACGAGGGACTATGGCTACACCTTC. It codes for CASTRDYGYTF.

V usage is TRBV5-6 and J usage is TRBJ1-2; D ambiguous. The CDR3 has 12 residues. Germline loops: CDR1 SGHDT, CDR2 YYEEEE. V lost 2 bases to trimming and J lost 2 bases, with 4 bases between them. This CDR3 is CASSFSNYGYTF. CDR3 nucleotide sequence: TGTGCCAGCAGCTTCTCCAACTATGGCTACACCTTC.

This chain connects TRBV3-1 (or the pseudogene TRBV3-2) to TRBJ2-7; a weak D match, TRBD2 (5 bases). Germline V lookup: CDR1 LGHDT, CDR2 YNNKEL (reference sequence). Trimming cost V 1 base and J 2 bases, with 12 bases left between them. CDR3 length: 15 residues. As DNA, the CDR3 is TGTGCCAGCAGCCAAGGGGTGGAGCGGACCTACGAGCAGTACTTC. Its translation: CASSQGVERTYEQYF.

The chain combines TRBV5-1 with TRBJ2-1; no clear D gene. Germline CDR1 is SGHRS and CDR2 is YFSETQ. Trimming removed 0 bases from V and 5 bases from J, with 12 bases in between. CDR3 length equals 15 residues. CDR3 in amino acids: CASSLALLGNNEQFF. CDR3 bases: TGCGCCAGCAGCTTGGCCCTACTCGGTAACAATGAGCAGTTCTTC.

The chain uses TRBV24-1 and TRBJ1-6, with TRBD1 as a possible D gene (5 bases). CDR1 KGHDR and CDR2 SFDVKD come from the germline V gene. The CDR3 is made up of 14 amino acids. Trimming took off 9 bases at V and 10 bases at J, with 18 bases between the two ends. For the CDR3, the DNA is TGTGCCACCTCCTCGGGGGAAACGGGGTCACCCCTCCACTTT. Protein: CATSSGETGSPLHF.

The V call is TRBV5-1, the J call TRBJ2-7; 7 positions agree with TRBD2. This CDR3 has 17 amino acids. Germline loops: CDR1 SGHRS, CDR2 YFSETQ. Trimming removed 4 bases from V and 2 bases from J; junction bases left unmatched: 15. This CDR3 reads CASSGSGAGVRTYEQYF. The CDR3 DNA follows: TGCGCCAGCAGCGGGAGCGGGGCGGGAGTACGGACCTACGAGCAGTACTTC.

This chain joins TRBV5-4 and TRBJ1-5; D is perhaps TRBD1 (5 bases). The CDR3 is 15 amino acids. Germline V gene sequence: CDR1 SGHNT, CDR2 YYREEE (reference sequence). The V gene lost 0 bases and the J gene lost 9 bases, with 16 bases spanning the gap. This CDR3 reads CASSLAPDNDRPQHF. For the CDR3, the DNA is TGTGCCAGCAGCTTGGCGCCGGACAACGATCGGCCCCAGCATTTT.

The chain employs TRBV7-8 and TRBJ2-3; 10 bases line up with TRBD1. This CDR3 spans 19 amino acids. J lost 3 bases, V lost 5 bases, and 17 bases had no gene match. Per the germline V gene, CDR1 is SGHVS and CDR2 is FQNEAQ. Here the CDR3 DNA reads TGTGCCAGCAGCCCCATGTGGAGCCCGGGACAGGGGAGGACAGATACGCAGTATTTT. Its protein product is CASSPMWSPGQGRTDTQYF.

The gene calls are TRBV2 and TRBJ2-2, with D possibly TRBD1 on 5 matching bases. V lost 4 bases and J lost 6, with 12 bases in between. The length of the CDR3 is 14 residues. CDR1 is SNHLY, CDR2 FYNNEI, per germline. The CDR3: CASSGQIGSGELFF. CDR3 nucleotides: TGTGCCAGCAGTGGACAGATAGGGTCCGGGGAGCTGTTTTTT.

This clone has a handful of counts. This chain links TRBV18 with TRBJ1-5; D is perhaps TRBD1 (6 bases). This CDR3 contains 15 residues. The V end was cut by 4 bases, the J end by 1 base, with 11 bases between. Germline assignment: CDR1 KGHSH and CDR2 LQKENI. CDR3 DNA: TGTGCCAGCTCACGGACAGCCAGAAGCAATCAGCCCCAGCATTTT. Encoded protein: CASSRTARSNQPQHF.

CDR3 sequence (DNA): TGTGCCAGCAGCTTCCAGGGACAGGGCAACATTCAGTACTTC. Translation: CASSFQGQGNIQYF. This chain uses TRBV28 with TRBJ2-4; 9 bases align to TRBD1. The CDR3 covers 14 residues. The ends lost 6 bases at V and 7 bases at J; junction bases unmatched: 7. CDR1 and CDR2 from the germline V gene are MDHEN and SYDVKM.

V and J are TRBV10-3 and TRBJ1-1; D is unresolved. The germline V gene has CDR1 ENHRY and CDR2 SYGVKD. The germline V and J ends were trimmed by 4 bases and 2 bases, with 8 bases remaining between them. CDR3 length: 13 residues. Here the CDR3 DNA reads TGTGCCATCAGTGGATTCAGTAACACTGAAGCTTTCTTT. Protein: CAISGFSNTEAFF.

V is TRBV29-1 and J is TRBJ2-3, with 9 bases aligning to TRBD1. The ends lost 3 bases at V and 4 bases at J; junction bases unmatched: 8. Per the germline V gene, CDR1 is SQVTM and CDR2 is ANQGSEA. The CDR3 consists of 15 residues. CDR3 sequence (DNA): TGCAGCGTTGAGGGGGACAGGGTTGGCGCAGATACGCAGTATTTT. As protein: CSVEGDRVGADTQYF.

V is TRBV7-2 and J is TRBJ2-4; 7 nucleotides match TRBD1. The CDR3 has 17 amino acids. The germline gives CDR1 SGHTA, CDR2 FQGNSA. Trimming removed 0 bases from V and 0 bases from J; junction bases left unmatched: 5. The CDR3: CASSLAGTAVAKNIQYF. The CDR3 DNA sequence: TGTGCCAGCAGCTTAGCCGGGACAGCCGTAGCCAAAAACATTCAGTACTTC.

This clone was counted a single time. The genes are TRBV19 and TRBJ2-3, with D possibly TRBD2 on 6 matching bases. This CDR3 is 15 amino acids long. Trimming removed 3 bases at V and 3 bases at J, with 13 bases between. Germline CDR1 reads LNHDA; CDR2 reads SQIVND (reference sequence). CDR3 DNA sequence: TGTGCCAGTAGTATTACCCCCGCGGGGACAGATACGCAGTATTTT. Amino acid sequence: CASSITPAGTDTQYF.

The rearrangement uses TRBV5-1 and TRBJ2-1, with 13 bases fitting TRBD2. CDR1 and CDR2 (germline): SGHRS, YFSETQ. The junction had 5 bases not matched to a gene; V was cut back by 0 bases and J by 5 bases. There are 17 residues in the CDR3. CDR3 coding DNA: TGCGCCAGCAGCTTGGAACCCGGGACTAGCGGGGACAATGAGCAGTTCTTC. This sequence encodes CASSLEPGTSGDNEQFF.

The chain joins TRBV19 to TRBJ1-2, with D unclear. The CDR3 sequence is 13 residues long. V dropped 3 bases and J dropped 1 base, with 6 bases sitting between them. Germline CDR1 reads LNHDA; CDR2 reads SQIVND (reference sequence). The DNA of the CDR3 is TGTGCCAGTAGTATTAGTGATAACTATGGCTACACCTTC. Translating it yields CASSISDNYGYTF.

This chain connects TRBV28 to TRBJ2-3; D may be TRBD2 (6 bases). Between the trimmed V and J ends, which lost 6 bases and 2 bases, there was a span of 12 bases. From germline, CDR1 is MDHEN and CDR2 SYDVKM. The CDR3 consists of 14 residues. The CDR3 bases are TGTGCCAGCAGGCCGGGACTCCACACAGATACGCAGTATTTT. Its translation is CASRPGLHTDTQYF.